These 23 T cell receptor beta chains came from one sample sequenced in a study of monozygotic twins with inflammatory bowel disease. TCRdb re-called the 5' RACE reads, yielding one record per CDR3 amino acid sequence without DNA. This listing includes over 150,000 distinct CDR3 sequences. The specimen was blood. The receptor source for this set is a human donor with ulcerative colitis or Crohn's disease, or a healthy co-twin of an affected twin (not recorded which).

The V gene is TRBV4-3, the J gene TRBJ2-7; TCRdb proposes TRBD1, but this gene call is untestable without DNA. Looked up from germline, CDR1 is LGHNA and CDR2 is YSLEER. CDR3 length: 13 residues. CDR3 loop: CASSWDREYEQYF.

The genes are TRBV6-1 and TRBJ2-3. The CDR3 loop spans 15 amino acids. The germline gives CDR1 MNHNS, CDR2 SASEGT. Here the CDR3 reads CASSEGLGFADTQYF.

The V call is TRBV11-2, the J call TRBJ1-2; TCRdb reports TRBD1, a call that lacks DNA to check it against. The CDR3 has 14 residues. CDR1 and CDR2 from the germline V gene are SGHAT and FQNNGV. The CDR3 is CASSLSTGSYGYTF.

The chain couples TRBV7-3 to TRBJ2-1; the TRBD1 assignment by TCRdb is unverifiable without DNA. Germline V gene data show CDR1 as SGHTA and CDR2 as FQGTGA. This CDR3 is built from 14 residues. Here the CDR3 reads CASSLETGYGEQFF. Full variable domain (remainder filled in from reference TRBV7-3 and TRBJ2-1): GAGVSQTPSNKVTEKGKYVELRCDPISGHTALYWYRQSLGQGPEFLIYFQGTGAADDSGLPNDRFFAVRPEGSVSTLKIQRTERGDSAVYLCASSLETGYGEQFFGPGTRLTVL.

This sequence joins TRBV12-3 or TRBV12-4 and TRBJ1-1. The CDR3 extends over 13 amino acids. CDR3 sequence reads: CASSPDTNTEAFF.

The J gene is TRBJ2-5, the V gene TRBV20-1. The CDR3 runs to 12 residues. Germline-derived CDR1 and CDR2 are DFQATT and SNEGSKA (reference sequence). CDR3 residues: CSASETKETQYF.

The chain has TRBV13 and TRBJ1-1; the D call of TRBD1 rests on TCRdb alone, since no DNA is present to check it. This CDR3 spans 15 amino acids. Germline-derived CDR1 and CDR2 are PRHDT and FYEKMQ (reference sequence). The CDR3 region is CASSPTPTGTFEAFF. The full variable domain, rest sourced from reference TRBV13 and TRBJ1-1, is AAGVIQSPRHLIKEKRETATLKCYPIPRHDTVYWYQQGPGQDPQFLISFYEKMQSDKGSIPDRFSAQQFSDYHSELNMSSLELGDSALYFCASSPTPTGTFEAFFGQGTRLTVV.

This chain connects TRBV7-2 to TRBJ2-5; TCRdb calls TRBD2, which cannot be checked without DNA. CDR3 length: 15 amino acids. Germline loops: CDR1 SGHTA, CDR2 FQGNSA. The CDR3 reads CASSGASGRGETQYF.

The V and J genes are TRBV6-5 and TRBJ2-5; the TCRdb call, TRBD1, lacks DNA for checking. Germline V gene sequence: CDR1 MNHEY, CDR2 SVGAGI. CDR3 length: 15 residues. CDR3 sequence reads: CASSYAGTDQETRYF.

The rearrangement links TRBV19 to TRBJ2-5; TCRdb's D call, TRBD2, is unchecked because there is no DNA. This CDR3 is 13 amino acids long. CDR1 and CDR2 from the germline V gene are LNHDA and SQIVND (reference sequence). The CDR3 spells CASSSTSLETQYF.

The CDR3 here is CASSSQGQGWPGQYF. The chain combines TRBV28 with TRBJ2-7; TCRdb's D call of TRBD1 is untestable without DNA. This CDR3 has 15 amino acids. CDR1 and CDR2 from the germline V gene are MDHEN and SYDVKM.

V gene TRBV9 combines with J gene TRBJ1-5; TCRdb's D call, TRBD1, is unchecked because there is no DNA. The CDR3 is 13 residues long. Germline loops: CDR1 SGDLS, CDR2 YYNGEE. CDR3 residues: CASSSGGSQPQHF.

The CDR3 sequence is CASSGGRETQYF. The gene calls are TRBV2 and TRBJ2-5; without DNA, the TCRdb call of TRBD1 cannot be checked. The CDR3 has 12 amino acids. In germline, CDR1 is SNHLY, CDR2 FYNNEI.

The chain uses TRBV12-3 or TRBV12-4 and TRBJ2-5; as DNA is missing, the TRBD1 call by TCRdb cannot be tested. There are 15 residues in the CDR3. CDR3 sequence: CASSLTRATGPPQYF.

This rearrangement joins TRBV5-1 to TRBJ1-2. The CDR3 runs to 14 residues. The germline gives CDR1 SGHRS, CDR2 YFSETQ. The CDR3: CASSLNPSEGGYTF.

The chain has TRBV12-3 or TRBV12-4 and TRBJ2-7; the TCRdb D gene call, TRBD1, has no DNA to confirm it. CDR3 length: 13 residues. This CDR3 reads CASRWGGGAEQYF.

The J gene is TRBJ2-1, the V gene TRBV5-1. Germline V lookup: CDR1 SGHRS, CDR2 YFSETQ. The CDR3 has 15 residues. The CDR3 loop is CASSLDSSSYNEQFF.

V usage is TRBV20-1 and J usage is TRBJ2-1; lacking DNA, the TRBD1 call made by TCRdb goes unchecked. CDR3 length: 16 residues. Germline lookup yields CDR1 DFQATT and CDR2 SNEGSKA (reference sequence). CDR3: CSARSIEGKVGNEQFF.

V is TRBV28 and J is TRBJ2-7; the TRBD1 assignment by TCRdb is unverifiable without DNA. The CDR3 runs to 14 residues. Germline lookup yields CDR1 MDHEN and CDR2 SYDVKM. The CDR3 loop is CASSVRALTYEQYF.

The rearrangement joins TRBV20-1 to TRBJ2-7; the TCRdb D gene call, TRBD1, has no DNA to confirm it. The CDR3 spans 13 residues. Germline CDR1 reads DFQATT; CDR2 reads SNEGSKA (reference sequence). The chain's CDR3 is CSAHRDRPYEQYF.

The chain carries TRBV20-1 and TRBJ2-7. Germline V gene lookup returns CDR1 DFQATT and CDR2 SNEGSKA (reference sequence). The CDR3 totals 11 residues. CDR3 amino acids: CSARDYREQYF.

V usage is TRBV6-1 and J usage is TRBJ1-1; the TCRdb call, TRBD1, lacks DNA for checking. This CDR3 contains 15 residues. In germline, CDR1 is MNHNS, CDR2 SASEGT. CDR3 residues: CASSPDESGGTEAFF.

The CDR3 reads CSARVAGGPGELFF. The V call is TRBV20-1, the J call TRBJ2-2; without DNA, the TCRdb call of TRBD2 cannot be checked. Germline V gives CDR1 DFQATT, CDR2 SNEGSKA (reference sequence). The CDR3 consists of 14 residues.